This T cell receptor beta chain was recovered during a study of T cells expressing NK-cell markers. Study-wide context: From sorted CD3+CD56+NKG2C+, CD3+CD56+NKG2C- and CD3+CD56-NKG2C+ T cells came the TCR beta repertoires. Overall study results and limits: The CD3+CD56-NKG2C+ fraction of four donors was likewise dominated by these clonotypes.

This CDR3 is 16 amino acids long. The germline gives CDR1 MNHEY, CDR2 SVGAGI. A word on this clonotype: Its matching antigen is unknown.

Following a re-call of the 5' RACE reads, TCRdb has one entry per CDR3 protein and lacks DNA. The sample totals around 550,000 distinct CDR3 sequences; its top ten clones hold approximately 3.5%. The sample comprised blood T cells: a sorted CD56 or NKG2C T cell subset, CD4+ or CD8+ T cells, or bulk PBMC T cells (not recorded which). The receptor was derived from a man aged 18 to 30 in good health. The chain joins TRBV6-5 to TRBJ1-3. The CDR3 spells CASSYGRGSSGNTIYF.